This T cell receptor (beta chain) was retrieved from a study of control samples from healthy donors and cancer patients. This table comes from immunoSEQ multiplex PCR, and its TCRdb copy is limited to in-frame clones, with some not included. The sample comprises approximately 100,000 clones, around 89% of which are singletons, and about 18% rests with the top ten. The TCR comes from a man aged 55 to 70 with lung cancer. The sequencing input was PBMCs.

CDR3 sequence: CASSFQGWTSTDTQYF. CDR3 sequence (DNA): TGTGCCAGCAGCTTCCAAGGTTGGACTAGCACAGATACGCAGTATTTT. The chain uses TRBV7-2 and TRBJ2-3, with a possible D match to TRBD2 (5 bases). This CDR3 region has 16 residues. The V gene's germline CDR1 is SGHTA and CDR2 FQGNSA. Trimming cost V 3 bases and J 0 bases, with 13 bases left between them. The full variable domain, completed using reference TRBV7-2 and TRBJ2-3, is GAGVSQSPSNKVTEKGKDVELRCDPISGHTALYWYRQSLGQGLEFLIYFQGNSAPDKSGLPSDRFSAERTGGSVSTLTIQRTQQEDSAVYLCASSFQGWTSTDTQYFGPGTRLTVL.